A selection of T cell receptor beta chains follows, all from one sample in a study of T cells of healthy individuals. TCRdb fed the 5' RACE reads into MiXCR, producing one record per CDR3 protein. This table has around 63,000 distinct CDR3 sequences, about 16% appearing once. Receptor source: a human donor in good health. CDR3s include the opening cysteine and the closing phenylalanine or tryptophan. Fields, in order: D gene, J gene, clone size, V gene, CDR3 protein, CDR3 DNA. D genes are given only for firm matches. Size is stated for part of the rows, as once, few or many counts, or as a class when the clone is expanded.

D gene: -; J gene: TRBJ1-5; clone size: few; V gene: TRBV19; CDR3 protein: CASGDRTFNQPQHF; CDR3 DNA: TGTGCCAGTGGGGACCGTACGTTCAATCAGCCCCAGCATTTT
D gene: TRBD1; J gene: TRBJ2-6; clone size: many; V gene: TRBV24-1; CDR3 protein: CATSDPTGTGANVLTF; CDR3 DNA: TGTGCCACCAGTGACCCGACAGGGACTGGGGCCAACGTCCTGACTTTC
D gene: TRBD1; J gene: TRBJ1-4; clone size: -; V gene: TRBV20-1; CDR3 protein: CSARGTGGILEKLFF; CDR3 DNA: TGCAGTGCGAGAGGGACAGGGGGCATTTTGGAAAAACTGTTTTTT
D gene: -; J gene: TRBJ2-1; clone size: many; V gene: TRBV11-2; CDR3 protein: CASSLQPSDNEQFF; CDR3 DNA: TGTGCCAGCAGCTTACAACCCAGCGACAATGAGCAGTTCTTC
D gene: -; J gene: TRBJ2-1; clone size: many; V gene: TRBV6-5; CDR3 protein: CASTPSGAYDEQFF; CDR3 DNA: TGTGCCAGCACCCCTTCGGGAGCCTACGATGAGCAGTTCTTC
D gene: -; J gene: TRBJ1-1; clone size: -; V gene: TRBV12-5; CDR3 protein: CASGSATGNAEAFF; CDR3 DNA: TGTGCTAGTGGCAGCGCGACAGGAAACGCTGAAGCTTTCTTT
D gene: TRBD2; J gene: TRBJ2-1; clone size: many; V gene: TRBV11-2; CDR3 protein: CASSLLREGRGNEQFF; CDR3 DNA: TGTGCCAGCAGCTTACTCCGGGAGGGCCGAGGCAATGAGCAGTTCTTC
D gene: -; J gene: TRBJ2-2; clone size: -; V gene: TRBV27; CDR3 protein: CASSRGTGELFF; CDR3 DNA: TGTGCCAGCAGTCGGGGCACCGGGGAGCTGTTTTTT
D gene: TRBD1; J gene: TRBJ2-7; clone size: -; V gene: TRBV9; CDR3 protein: CASSVDVGQGSSYEQYF; CDR3 DNA: TGTGCCAGCAGCGTAGATGTGGGACAGGGTTCCTCCTACGAGCAGTACTTC
D gene: TRBD1; J gene: TRBJ2-3; clone size: -; V gene: TRBV20-1; CDR3 protein: CSAWDRGDTDTQYF; CDR3 DNA: TGCAGTGCTTGGGACAGGGGAGACACAGATACGCAGTATTTT
D gene: -; J gene: TRBJ2-1; clone size: -; V gene: TRBV7-9; CDR3 protein: CASSLSEDEQFF; CDR3 DNA: TGTGCCAGCAGCTTGTCGGAGGATGAGCAGTTCTTC
D gene: TRBD2; J gene: TRBJ2-7; clone size: -; V gene: TRBV9; CDR3 protein: CASSVLSFVGRYEQYF; CDR3 DNA: TGTGCCAGCAGCGTACTCAGTTTTGTCGGGAGGTACGAGCAGTACTTC
D gene: TRBD1; J gene: TRBJ1-5; clone size: many; V gene: TRBV23-1; CDR3 protein: CASSLGQGPKGPINQPQHF; CDR3 DNA: TGCGCCAGCAGTCTCGGACAGGGCCCCAAGGGACCTATCAATCAGCCCCAGCATTTT
D gene: -; J gene: TRBJ2-2; clone size: -; V gene: TRBV7-6; CDR3 protein: CASSPREGTGELFF; CDR3 DNA: TGTGCCAGCAGCCCACGGGAAGGTACCGGGGAGCTGTTTTTT
D gene: TRBD1; J gene: TRBJ1-3; clone size: -; V gene: TRBV2; CDR3 protein: CASSELTGGNTIYF; CDR3 DNA: TGTGCCAGCAGTGAATTGACAGGGGGAAACACCATATATTTT
D gene: TRBD1; J gene: TRBJ2-3; clone size: -; V gene: TRBV4-1; CDR3 protein: CASSRGQGSTNTQYF; CDR3 DNA: TGCGCCAGCAGCCGCGGACAGGGCAGCACAAATACGCAGTATTTT
D gene: -; J gene: TRBJ1-6; clone size: many; V gene: TRBV9; CDR3 protein: CASSVGPFSYNSPLHF; CDR3 DNA: TGTGCCAGCAGCGTAGGGCCCTTCTCCTATAATTCACCCCTCCACTTT
D gene: TRBD2; J gene: TRBJ2-3; clone size: many; V gene: TRBV4-1; CDR3 protein: CASSQLVTSGGIDTQYF; CDR3 DNA: TGCGCCAGCAGCCAACTCGTTACTAGCGGGGGTATAGATACGCAGTATTTT
D gene: -; J gene: TRBJ1-1; clone size: -; V gene: TRBV20-1; CDR3 protein: CSARDFYYTEAFF; CDR3 DNA: TGCAGTGCTAGAGATTTTTATTACACTGAAGCTTTCTTT
D gene: -; J gene: TRBJ1-6; clone size: many; V gene: TRBV10-3; CDR3 protein: CAISSKGDSNSPLHF; CDR3 DNA: TGTGCCATCAGTTCCAAGGGGGATTCTAATTCACCCCTCCACTTT
D gene: -; J gene: TRBJ2-1; clone size: many; V gene: TRBV20-1; CDR3 protein: CSARYLLGPYNEQFF; CDR3 DNA: TGCAGTGCTAGGTACCTCCTAGGGCCCTACAATGAGCAGTTCTTC
D gene: TRBD1; J gene: TRBJ1-2; clone size: -; V gene: TRBV6-1; CDR3 protein: CASSEVGPGTGAAGYTF; CDR3 DNA: TGTGCCAGCAGTGAAGTGGGCCCCGGGACAGGGGCCGCTGGCTACACCTTC
D gene: TRBD2; J gene: TRBJ2-2; clone size: few; V gene: TRBV6-4; CDR3 protein: CASSPSGSNTGELFF; CDR3 DNA: TGTGCCAGCAGCCCAAGCGGGAGTAACACCGGGGAGCTGTTTTTT
D gene: TRBD1; J gene: TRBJ2-5; clone size: many; V gene: TRBV29-1; CDR3 protein: CSVGTGGRAETQYF; CDR3 DNA: TGCAGCGTTGGGACAGGGGGGAGAGCAGAGACCCAGTACTTC
D gene: TRBD2; J gene: TRBJ2-5; clone size: many; V gene: TRBV18; CDR3 protein: CASSQRTSGGRTETQYF; CDR3 DNA: TGTGCCAGCTCACAAAGGACTAGCGGGGGGCGTACGGAGACCCAGTACTTC
D gene: -; J gene: TRBJ1-4; clone size: many; V gene: TRBV25-1; CDR3 protein: CASIRPGGGNATNEKLFF; CDR3 DNA: TGTGCCAGCATTCGACCGGGAGGCGGTAATGCAACTAATGAAAAACTGTTTTTT
D gene: TRBD1; J gene: TRBJ1-1; clone size: -; V gene: TRBV10-3; CDR3 protein: CATGTGDGNTEAFF; CDR3 DNA: TGTGCCACCGGGACAGGCGACGGGAACACTGAAGCTTTCTTT
D gene: -; J gene: TRBJ1-6; clone size: few; V gene: TRBV2; CDR3 protein: CASRHDGDSYNSPLHF; CDR3 DNA: TGTGCCAGCAGACACGACGGCGACTCCTATAATTCACCCCTCCACTTT
D gene: TRBD1; J gene: TRBJ2-7; clone size: -; V gene: TRBV7-6; CDR3 protein: CASSFVPGTGSSYEQYF; CDR3 DNA: TGTGCCAGCAGCTTCGTCCCCGGGACAGGAAGCTCCTACGAGCAGTACTTC
D gene: -; J gene: TRBJ2-7; clone size: -; V gene: TRBV6-5; CDR3 protein: CASSYGQSYEQYF; CDR3 DNA: TGTGCCAGCAGTTATGGACAGAGCTACGAGCAGTACTTC
D gene: -; J gene: TRBJ2-3; clone size: many; V gene: TRBV27; CDR3 protein: CASSLISSLIITASDTQYF; CDR3 DNA: TGTGCCAGCAGTTTGATTAGCTCTCTTATTATTACGGCTTCAGATACGCAGTATTTT